This T cell receptor (beta chain) was profiled in a study of T cell responses to AZD1222 COVID-19 vaccine. Study-level background: Doses given second, at about 4 or about 12 weeks, were pooled.

Only in-frame clones appear in the TCRdb table, and some are missing; sequencing was by immunoSEQ multiplex PCR. The data contain under 130,000 clones, roughly nine tenths of them singletons. The CDR3 runs 12 residues. The germline V and J ends were trimmed by 3 bases and 9 bases, with 11 bases remaining between them. Germline lookup yields CDR1 LNHDA and CDR2 SQIVND (reference sequence). Concerning this clone: What it binds is not known.

Study-wide points: Sampling that yielded the repertoires occurred only after the peak T cell response. Dominant at 160-218 and 743-854, vaccine-associated CD4 TCRs also spanned spike. Epitopes outside B.1.351 and B.1.1.7 mutated regions reportedly drew nearly half of spike TCRs.

This chain uses TRBV19 with TRBJ1-2, with D maybe TRBD1 (5 bases). This specimen was peripheral blood, taken on day 0 of AZD1222 vaccination. The clonotype comes from an adult in good health. This chain's CDR3 is CASSIQGTSYTF. For the CDR3, the DNA is TGTGCCAGTAGTATCCAGGGTACAAGCTACACCTTC.